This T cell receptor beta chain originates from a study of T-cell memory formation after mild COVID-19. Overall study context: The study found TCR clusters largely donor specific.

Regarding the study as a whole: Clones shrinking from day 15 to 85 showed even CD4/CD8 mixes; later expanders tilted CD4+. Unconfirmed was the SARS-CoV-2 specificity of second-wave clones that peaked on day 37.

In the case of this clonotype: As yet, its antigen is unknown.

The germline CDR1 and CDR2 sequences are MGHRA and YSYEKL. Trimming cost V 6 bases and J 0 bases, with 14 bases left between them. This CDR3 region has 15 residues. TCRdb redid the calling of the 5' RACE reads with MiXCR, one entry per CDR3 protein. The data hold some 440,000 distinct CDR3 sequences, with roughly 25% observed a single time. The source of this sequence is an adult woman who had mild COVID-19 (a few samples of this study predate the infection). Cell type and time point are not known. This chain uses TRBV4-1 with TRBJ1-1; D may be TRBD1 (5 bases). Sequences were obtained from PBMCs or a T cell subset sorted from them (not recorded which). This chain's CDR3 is CASSYRQYMNTEAFF. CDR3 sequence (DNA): TGCGCCAGCAGTTACCGACAGTACATGAACACTGAAGCTTTCTTT.